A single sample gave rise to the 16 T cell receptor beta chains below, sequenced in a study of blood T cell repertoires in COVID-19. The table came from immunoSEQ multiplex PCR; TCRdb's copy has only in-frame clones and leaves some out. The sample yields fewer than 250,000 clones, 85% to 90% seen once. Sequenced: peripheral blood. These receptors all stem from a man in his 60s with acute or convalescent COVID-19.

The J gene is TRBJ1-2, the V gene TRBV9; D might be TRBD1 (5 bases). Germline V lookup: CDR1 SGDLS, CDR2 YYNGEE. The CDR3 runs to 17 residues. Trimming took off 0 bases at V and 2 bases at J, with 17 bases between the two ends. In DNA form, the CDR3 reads TGTGCCAGCAGCGTAGGGCAGGGAAGGGGTAGAAACTATGGCTACACCTTC. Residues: CASSVGQGRGRNYGYTF.

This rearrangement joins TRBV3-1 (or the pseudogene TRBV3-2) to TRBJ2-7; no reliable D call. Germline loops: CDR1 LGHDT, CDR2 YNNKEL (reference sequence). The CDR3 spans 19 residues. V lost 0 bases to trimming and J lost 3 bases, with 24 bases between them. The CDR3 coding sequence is TGTGCCAGCAGCCAAGATCCCCTAGATCCCACCAATTCGCACTACGAGCAGTACTTC. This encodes CASSQDPLDPTNSHYEQYF.

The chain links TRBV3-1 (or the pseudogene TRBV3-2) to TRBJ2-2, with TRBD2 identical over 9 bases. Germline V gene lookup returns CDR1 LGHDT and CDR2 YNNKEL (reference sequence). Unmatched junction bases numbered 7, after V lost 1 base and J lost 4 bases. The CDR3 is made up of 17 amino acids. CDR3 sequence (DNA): TGTGCCAGCAGCCAAGGAGCTAGCGGGGATCTCACCGGGGAGCTGTTTTTT. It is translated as CASSQGASGDLTGELFF.

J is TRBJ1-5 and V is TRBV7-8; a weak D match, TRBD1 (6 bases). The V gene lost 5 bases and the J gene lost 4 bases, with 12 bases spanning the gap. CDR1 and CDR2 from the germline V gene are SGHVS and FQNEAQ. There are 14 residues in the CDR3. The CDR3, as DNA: TGTGCCAGCAGCCCAAGACAGGTAAATCAGCCCCAGCATTTT. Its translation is CASSPRQVNQPQHF.

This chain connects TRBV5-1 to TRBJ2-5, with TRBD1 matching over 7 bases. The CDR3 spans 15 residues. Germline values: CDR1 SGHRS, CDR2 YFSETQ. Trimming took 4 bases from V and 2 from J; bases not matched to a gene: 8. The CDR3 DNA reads TGCGCCAGCAGCCCCCCCGGGACAGAGCAAGAGACCCAGTACTTC. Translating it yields CASSPPGTEQETQYF.

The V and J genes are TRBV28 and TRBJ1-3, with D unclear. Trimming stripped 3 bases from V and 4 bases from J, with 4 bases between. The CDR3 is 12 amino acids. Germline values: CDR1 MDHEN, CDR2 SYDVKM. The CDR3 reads CASSFRGNTIYF. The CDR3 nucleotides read TGTGCCAGCAGTTTTCGGGGAAACACCATATATTTT.

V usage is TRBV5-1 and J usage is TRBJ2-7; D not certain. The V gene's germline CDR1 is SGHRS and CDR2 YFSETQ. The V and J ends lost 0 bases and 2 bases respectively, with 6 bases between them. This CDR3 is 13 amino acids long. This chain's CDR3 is CASSLGSAYEQYF. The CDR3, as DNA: TGCGCCAGCAGCTTGGGGAGCGCCTACGAGCAGTACTTC.

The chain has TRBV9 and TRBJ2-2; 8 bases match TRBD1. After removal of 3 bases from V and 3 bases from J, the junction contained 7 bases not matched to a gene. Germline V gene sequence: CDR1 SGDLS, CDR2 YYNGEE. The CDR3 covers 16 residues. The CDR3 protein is CASSARQGSYTGELFF. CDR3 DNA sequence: TGTGCCAGCAGCGCCCGACAGGGGTCGTACACCGGGGAGCTGTTTTTT.

CDR3: CASSDELRDRRYGYTF. The CDR3 DNA reads as TGTGCCAGCAGTGACGAACTCCGGGACAGGCGCTATGGCTACACCTTC. The chain is built from TRBV6-1 and TRBJ1-2; 8 bases are shared with TRBD1. Germline CDR1 is MNHNS and CDR2 is SASEGT. This CDR3 contains 16 residues. J gave up 4 bases and V 3 bases, and 10 bases lay outside the gene matches.

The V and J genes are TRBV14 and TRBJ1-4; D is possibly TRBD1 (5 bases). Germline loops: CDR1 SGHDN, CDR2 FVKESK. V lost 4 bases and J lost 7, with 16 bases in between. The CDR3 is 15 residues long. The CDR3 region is CASSPTQGRSEKLFF. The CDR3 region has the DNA TGTGCCAGCAGCCCAACCCAGGGTCGGAGTGAAAAACTGTTTTTT.

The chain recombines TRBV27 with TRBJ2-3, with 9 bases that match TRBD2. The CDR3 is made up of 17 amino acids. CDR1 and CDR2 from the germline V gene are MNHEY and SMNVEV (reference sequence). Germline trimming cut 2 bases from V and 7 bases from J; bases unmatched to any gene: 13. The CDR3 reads CASSLRGLAGKVNTQYF. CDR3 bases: TGTGCCAGCAGTTTACGGGGCCTAGCGGGGAAAGTTAATACGCAGTATTTT.

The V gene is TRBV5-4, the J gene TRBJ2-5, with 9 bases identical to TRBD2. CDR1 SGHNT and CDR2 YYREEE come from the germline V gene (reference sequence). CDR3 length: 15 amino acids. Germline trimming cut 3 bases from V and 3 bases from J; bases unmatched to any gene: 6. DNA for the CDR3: TGTGCCAGCAGCTCTCCGTTAGCGGGGGAAGAGACCCAGTACTTC. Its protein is CASSSPLAGEETQYF. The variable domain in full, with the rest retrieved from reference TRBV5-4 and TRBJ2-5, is ETGVTQSPTHLIKTRGQQVTLRCSSQSGHNTVSWYQQALGQGPQFIFQYYREEENGRGNFPPRFSGLQFPNYSSELNVNALELDDSALYLCASSSPLAGEETQYFGPGTRLLVL.

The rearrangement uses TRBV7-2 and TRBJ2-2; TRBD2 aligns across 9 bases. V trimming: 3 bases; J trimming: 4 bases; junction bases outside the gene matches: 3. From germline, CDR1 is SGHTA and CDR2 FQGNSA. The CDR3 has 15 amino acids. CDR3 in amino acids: CASSFSGRSTGELFF. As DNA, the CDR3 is TGTGCCAGCAGCTTTAGCGGGAGAAGCACCGGGGAGCTGTTTTTT.

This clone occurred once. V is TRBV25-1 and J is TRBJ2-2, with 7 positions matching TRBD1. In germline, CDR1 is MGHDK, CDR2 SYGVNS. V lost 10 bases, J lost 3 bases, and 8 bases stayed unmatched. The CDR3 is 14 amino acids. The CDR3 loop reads CATEDRTYTGELFF. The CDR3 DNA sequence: TGTGCCACGGAGGACAGGACTTACACCGGGGAGCTGTTTTTT.

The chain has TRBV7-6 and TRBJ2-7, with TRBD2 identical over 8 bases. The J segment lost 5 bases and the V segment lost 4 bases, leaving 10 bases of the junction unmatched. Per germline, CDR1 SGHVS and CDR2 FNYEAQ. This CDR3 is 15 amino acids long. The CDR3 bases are TGTGCCAGCAGCTCCCACGGGGGGGCCGGGCACGAGCAGTACTTC. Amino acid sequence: CASSSHGGAGHEQYF.

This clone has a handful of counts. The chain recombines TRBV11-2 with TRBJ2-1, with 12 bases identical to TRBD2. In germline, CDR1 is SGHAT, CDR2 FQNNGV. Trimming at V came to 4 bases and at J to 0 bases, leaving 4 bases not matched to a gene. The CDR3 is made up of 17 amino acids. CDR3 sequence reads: CASSSGLAGPSYNEQFF. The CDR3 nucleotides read TGTGCCAGCAGCTCGGGACTAGCGGGCCCCTCCTACAATGAGCAGTTCTTC.